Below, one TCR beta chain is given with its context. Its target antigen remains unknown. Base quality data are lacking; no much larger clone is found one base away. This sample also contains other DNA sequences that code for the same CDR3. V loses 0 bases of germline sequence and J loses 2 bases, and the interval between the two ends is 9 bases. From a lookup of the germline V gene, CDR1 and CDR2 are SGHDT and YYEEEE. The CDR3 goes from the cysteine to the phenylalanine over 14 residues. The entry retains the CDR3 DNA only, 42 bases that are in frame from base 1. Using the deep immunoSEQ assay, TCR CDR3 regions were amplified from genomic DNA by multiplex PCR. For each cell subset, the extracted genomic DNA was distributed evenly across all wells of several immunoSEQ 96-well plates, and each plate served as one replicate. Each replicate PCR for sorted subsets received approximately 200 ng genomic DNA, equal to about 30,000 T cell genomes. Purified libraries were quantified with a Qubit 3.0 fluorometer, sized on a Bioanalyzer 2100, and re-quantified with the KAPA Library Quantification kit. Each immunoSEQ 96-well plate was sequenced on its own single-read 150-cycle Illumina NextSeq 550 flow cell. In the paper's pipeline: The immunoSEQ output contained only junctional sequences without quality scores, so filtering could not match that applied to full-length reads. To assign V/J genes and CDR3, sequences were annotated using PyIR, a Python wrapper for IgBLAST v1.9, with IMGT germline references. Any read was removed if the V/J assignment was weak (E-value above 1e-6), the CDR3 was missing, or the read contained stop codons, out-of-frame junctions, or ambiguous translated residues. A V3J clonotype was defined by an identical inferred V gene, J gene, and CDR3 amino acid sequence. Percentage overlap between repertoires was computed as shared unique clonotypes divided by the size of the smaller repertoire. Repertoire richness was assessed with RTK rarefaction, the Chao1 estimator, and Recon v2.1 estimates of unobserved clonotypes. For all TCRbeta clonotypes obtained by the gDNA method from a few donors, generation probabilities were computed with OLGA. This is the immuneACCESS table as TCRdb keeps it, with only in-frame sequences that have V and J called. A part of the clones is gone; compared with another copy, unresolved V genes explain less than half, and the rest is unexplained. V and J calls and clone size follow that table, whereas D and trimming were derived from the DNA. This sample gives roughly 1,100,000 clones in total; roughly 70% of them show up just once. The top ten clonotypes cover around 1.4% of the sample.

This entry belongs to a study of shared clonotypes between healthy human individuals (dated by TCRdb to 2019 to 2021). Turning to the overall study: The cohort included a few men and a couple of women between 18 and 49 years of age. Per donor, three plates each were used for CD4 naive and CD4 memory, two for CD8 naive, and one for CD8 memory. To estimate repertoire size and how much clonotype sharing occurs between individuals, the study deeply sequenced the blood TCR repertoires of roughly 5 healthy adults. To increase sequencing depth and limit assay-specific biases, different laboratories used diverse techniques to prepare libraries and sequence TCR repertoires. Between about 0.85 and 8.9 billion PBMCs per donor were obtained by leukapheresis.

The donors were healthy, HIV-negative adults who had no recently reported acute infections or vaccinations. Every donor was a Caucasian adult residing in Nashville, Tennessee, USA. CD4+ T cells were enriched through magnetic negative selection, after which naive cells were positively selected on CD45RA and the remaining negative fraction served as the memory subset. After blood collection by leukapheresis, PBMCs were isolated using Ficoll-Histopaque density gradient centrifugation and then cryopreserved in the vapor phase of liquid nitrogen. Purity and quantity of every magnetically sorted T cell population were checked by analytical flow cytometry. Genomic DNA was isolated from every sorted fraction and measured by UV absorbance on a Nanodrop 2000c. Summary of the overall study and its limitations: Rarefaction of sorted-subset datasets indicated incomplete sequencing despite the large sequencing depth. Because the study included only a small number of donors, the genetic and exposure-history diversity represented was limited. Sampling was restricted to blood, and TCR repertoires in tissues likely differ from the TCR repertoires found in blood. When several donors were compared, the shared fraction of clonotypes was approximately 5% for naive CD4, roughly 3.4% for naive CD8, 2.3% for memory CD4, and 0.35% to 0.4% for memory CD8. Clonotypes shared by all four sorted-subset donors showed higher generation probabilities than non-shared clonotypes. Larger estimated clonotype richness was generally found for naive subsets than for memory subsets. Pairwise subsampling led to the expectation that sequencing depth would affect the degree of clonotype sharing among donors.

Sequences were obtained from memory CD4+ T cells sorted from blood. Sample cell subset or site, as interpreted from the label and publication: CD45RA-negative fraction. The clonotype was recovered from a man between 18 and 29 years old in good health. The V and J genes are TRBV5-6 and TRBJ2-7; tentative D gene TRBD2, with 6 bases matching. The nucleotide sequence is TGTGCCAGCAGCTTGGTTGGCGGGACCTACGAGCAGTACTTC. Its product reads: CASSLVGGTYEQYF.